This T cell receptor beta chain was identified during a study of beta chain features in type 1 diabetes. On the study more broadly: Sorted cell examination encompassed roughly 98,000,000 cells across all samples.

This CDR3 comprises 14 residues. Germline values: CDR1 SGHRS, CDR2 YFSETQ. The V gene lost 0 bases and the J gene lost 0 bases, with 7 bases spanning the gap. Comment on this clone: The antigen remains undetermined.

Investigators reverse transcribed all isolated RNA, so they sequenced expressed TCRB transcripts. There were several million reads on average in the naive, central memory and regulatory T cell samples. Using immunoSEQ multiplex PCR, the repertoire was profiled, and TCRdb retains in-frame clones only, with some absent. The sample carries roughly 260,000 clones, approximately 11% recorded once. Broader study findings: Shortening of TCRB CDR3s, moderate but significant, appeared in all four CD4+ subsets of Type 1 diabetes patients. A closer apparent resemblance between naive, central memory and Treg TCRB repertoires was seen in patients than in healthy donors. A PCR bias possibly favoring shorter templates would apply equally to patients and controls.

Sequenced material: naive CD4+ T cells from blood. V and J are TRBV5-1 and TRBJ2-7, with unresolved D. The TCR originated in a man aged 30 to 39 with type 1 diabetes. In nucleotides, the CDR3 is TGCGCCAGCAGCTTGGGTAGTTACTCCTACGAGCAGTACTTC. This translates into CASSLGSYSYEQYF.